The rows below give T cell receptor beta chains drawn from one sample of a study of blood T cell repertoires in COVID-19. Produced via immunoSEQ multiplex PCR; TCRdb's table is partial and in-frame only. The profile shows approximately 300,000 clones, 85% to 95% of them singletons. Sequencing was carried out using PBMCs or T cells enriched from blood (not recorded which). These receptor sequences come from a woman between 25 and 40 years old who had been exposed to COVID-19. CDR3s include the opening cysteine and the closing phenylalanine or tryptophan. The D gene is left open where the match is weak. Clone size is given for some rows only: seen once, a few or many times, or a class if the clone is expanded.

D	J	V	size	DNA	CDR3
.	TRBJ1-2	TRBV3-1/TRBV3-2	few	TGTGCCAGCAGCCGCGGCAGGGGTGAAAGTCGCTATGGCTACACCTTC	CASSRGRGESRYGYTF
.	TRBJ2-1	TRBV2	few	TGTGCCAGCGTCCAACAGGCGCCGAGGAATGAGCAGTTCTTC	CASVQQAPRNEQFF
.	TRBJ1-4	TRBV24-1	.	TGTGCCACCAGTGATGGGGGCAATGAAAAACTGTTTTTT	CATSDGGNEKLFF
.	TRBJ2-7	TRBV7-7	.	TGTGCCAGCAGCCTAACTCCGACCTACGAGCAGTACTTC	CASSLTPTYEQYF
TRBD2	TRBJ2-5	TRBV5-1	.	TGCGCCAGCAGCTTGTATGCTAGCGGGGGATTTCAGGAGACCCAGTACTTC	CASSLYASGGFQETQYF
.	TRBJ1-3	TRBV6-5	.	TGTGCCAGCAAACAGTCTGGAAACACCATATATTTT	CASKQSGNTIYF
.	TRBJ1-4	TRBV12-3/TRBV12-4	once	TGTGCCAGCAGGCTCCGGGAACGAGAAAAACTGTTTTTT	CASRLREREKLFF
.	TRBJ1-1	TRBV5-1	.	TGCGCCAGCAGGGACAGCCCTTCCACTGAAGCTTTCTTT	CASRDSPSTEAFF
.	TRBJ2-5	TRBV5-1	.	TGCGCCAGCAATATTGTCCCAGGGCGGGAGACCCAGTACTTC	CASNIVPGRETQYF
TRBD2	TRBJ2-1	TRBV2	.	TGTGCCAGCAGTTACCCTAGGGTAGCGGGGGCCTCTAATGAGCAGTTCTTC	CASSYPRVAGASNEQFF
.	TRBJ1-1	TRBV10-3	.	TGTGCCATCAGTGGCGTAAGCACTGAAGCTTTCTTT	CAISGVSTEAFF
.	TRBJ1-2	TRBV7-9	.	TGTGCCAGCAGCTTAAATTCGGGCTATGGCTACACCTTC	CASSLNSGYGYTF
.	TRBJ2-2	TRBV2	.	TGTGCCAGCCAGACCAGGGTTGAGACCGGGGAGCTGTTTTTT	CASQTRVETGELFF
.	TRBJ1-2	TRBV2	.	TGTGCCAGCAGTCGCTCCAGATCGGGAGGTCTACAGGGAAGCTATGGCTACACCTTC	CASSRSRSGGLQGSYGYTF
.	TRBJ1-2	TRBV9	.	TGTGCCAGCAGCGTAGTTGCCAGTTCTGTCACGGCGGCCACCTTC	CASSVVASSVTAATF
TRBD1	TRBJ2-3	TRBV9	.	TGTGCCAGCAGCTTCAGGGGGCGAGGGGCCTCAGATACGCAGTATTTT	CASSFRGRGASDTQYF
.	TRBJ1-1	TRBV7-2	.	TGTGCCAGCAGCTTGACAGTCACTGAAGCTTTCTTT	CASSLTVTEAFF
.	TRBJ1-4	TRBV12-2	.	TGTGCAAGTCGCTTAGCTGGCCGGGTAGAAAAACTGTTTTTT	CASRLAGRVEKLFF
.	TRBJ2-7	TRBV7-9	.	TGTGCCAGCAGCTGGGGACTCGAGCAGTACTTC	CASSWGLEQYF
.	TRBJ2-1	TRBV7-9	.	TGTGCCAGCAGCCGACAGATGAATGAGCAGTTCTTC	CASSRQMNEQFF
TRBD2	TRBJ2-7	TRBV5-1	.	TGCGCCAGCAGACCGGTGTTAGCGGGGGCCAACCACATATCCTACGAGCAGTACTTC	CASRPVLAGANHISYEQYF
TRBD1	TRBJ2-1	TRBV10-3	.	TGTGCCATCAGTGACGGGCTCGGGACAGGGTCCAACAATGAGCAGTTCTTC	CAISDGLGTGSNNEQFF
TRBD2	TRBJ2-3	TRBV5-5	.	TGTGCCAGCAGCGGACCCCCTAGCGGGGGGGCAGATACGCAGTATTTT	CASSGPPSGGADTQYF
.	TRBJ2-6	TRBV2	once	TGTGCCAGCAGTGAAGCGGCAAACTCTGGGGCCAACGTCCTGACTTTC	CASSEAANSGANVLTF
.	TRBJ1-1	TRBV29-1	.	TGCAGCGTTAAACCGGGAGCTGAAGCTTTCTTT	CSVKPGAEAFF
.	TRBJ1-3	TRBV5-1	.	TGCGCCACTCAAGCGGACGGAGGAAACACCATATATTTT	CATQADGGNTIYF
TRBD1	TRBJ1-4	TRBV27	.	TGTGCCAGCAGTCCCACCCGGACAGGGTACGAAAAACTGTTTTTT	CASSPTRTGYEKLFF
TRBD1	TRBJ1-6	TRBV20-1	.	TGCAGTGCTAGTACGGGACAGGGCGTACGGTCACCCCTCCACTTT	CSASTGQGVRSPLHF
.	TRBJ1-1	TRBV19	.	TGTGCCAGCATCGGACAGTTGGGCACTGAAGCTTTCTTT	CASIGQLGTEAFF
.	TRBJ2-1	TRBV7-6	.	TGTGCCAGCAGCCAGGCAGCATTTCGCAATGAGCAGTTCTTC	CASSQAAFRNEQFF
.	TRBJ2-1	TRBV3-1/TRBV3-2	.	TGTGCCAGCAGCTTTGGGGCAACAGTTGACAATGAGCAGTTCTTC	CASSFGATVDNEQFF
.	TRBJ1-2	TRBV11-2	once	TGTGCCAGCAGCTTAGGTGCAGGTCCAGAAGGCTACACCTTC	CASSLGAGPEGYTF
.	TRBJ2-1	TRBV3-1/TRBV3-2	.	TGTGCCAGCAGCCAAGACAGGTGGGGGGGCCGCGACAATGAGCAGTTCTTC	CASSQDRWGGRDNEQFF
.	TRBJ1-2	TRBV23-1	.	TGCGCCAGCAGTCAATCAACGCCCGGGACTCCCCTAGAGGGCTTC	CASSQSTPGTPLEGF
.	TRBJ1-3	TRBV7-9	.	TGTGCCAGCAGCTTACCGGGAAGCTCTGGAAACACCATATATTTT	CASSLPGSSGNTIYF
.	TRBJ2-6	TRBV7-2	once	TGTGCCAGCAGCCCATGGCAGGGTCGGGTCTCTGGGGCCAACGTCCTGACTTTC	CASSPWQGRVSGANVLTF
.	TRBJ1-1	TRBV27	.	TGTGCCAGCAGCCGTCAGGGTAGAACTGAAGCTTTCTTT	CASSRQGRTEAFF
.	TRBJ1-3	TRBV5-1	.	TGCGCCAGCAGCTCGACACAATCCTCTGGAAACACCATATATTTT	CASSSTQSSGNTIYF
TRBD2	TRBJ2-1	TRBV5-1	.	TGCGCCAGCAGCGCCAGGGGACTAGCGGGGACCTACAACTCCTACAATGAGCAGTTCTTC	CASSARGLAGTYNSYNEQFF
.	TRBJ1-2	TRBV6-6	.	TGTGCCAGCAGTTACTCGGTGGCAGTCTATGGCTACACCTTC	CASSYSVAVYGYTF
.	TRBJ2-3	TRBV3-1/TRBV3-2	.	TGTGCCAGCAGCCAAGGCGACAAGAGCACAGATACGCAGTATTTT	CASSQGDKSTDTQYF
.	TRBJ2-3	TRBV6-5	.	TGTGCCAGCAGTTGGGCGGGATCATCAGATACGCAGTATTTT	CASSWAGSSDTQYF
.	TRBJ2-2	TRBV5-1	.	TGCGCCAGCAGCTTGTACGGGGGAGCCGGGGAGCTGTTTTTT	CASSLYGGAGELFF
.	TRBJ1-3	TRBV30	.	TGTGCCTGGAGTACAGCCTCTGGAAACACCATATATTTT	CAWSTASGNTIYF
.	TRBJ2-3	TRBV3-1/TRBV3-2	.	TGTGCCAGTCAGGGGAAGAAAGATACGCAGTATTTT	CASQGKKDTQYF